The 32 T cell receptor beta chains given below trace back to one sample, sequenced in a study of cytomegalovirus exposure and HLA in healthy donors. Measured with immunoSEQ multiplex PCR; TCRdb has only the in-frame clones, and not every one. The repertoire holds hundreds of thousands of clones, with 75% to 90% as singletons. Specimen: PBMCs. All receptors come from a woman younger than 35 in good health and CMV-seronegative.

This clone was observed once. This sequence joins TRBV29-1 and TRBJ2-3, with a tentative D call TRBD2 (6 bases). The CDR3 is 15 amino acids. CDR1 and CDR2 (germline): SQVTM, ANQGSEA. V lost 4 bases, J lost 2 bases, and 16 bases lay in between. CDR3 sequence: CSVGINGGTTDTQYF. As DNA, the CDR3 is TGCAGCGTTGGCATTAACGGGGGAACCACAGATACGCAGTATTTT.

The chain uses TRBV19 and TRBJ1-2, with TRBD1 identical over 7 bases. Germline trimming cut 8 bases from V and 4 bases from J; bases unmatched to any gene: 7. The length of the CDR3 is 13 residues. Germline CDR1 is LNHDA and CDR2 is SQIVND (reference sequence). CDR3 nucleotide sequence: TGTGCCAGTCGGGACAGTAGACTCTATGGCTACACCTTC. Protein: CASRDSRLYGYTF.

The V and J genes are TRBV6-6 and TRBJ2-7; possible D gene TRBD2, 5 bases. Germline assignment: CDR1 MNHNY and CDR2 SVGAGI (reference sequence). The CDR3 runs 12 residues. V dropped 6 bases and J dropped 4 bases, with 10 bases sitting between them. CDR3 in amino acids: CASSKLDYEQYF. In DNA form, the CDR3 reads TGTGCCAGCAGCAAACTAGATTACGAGCAGTACTTC.

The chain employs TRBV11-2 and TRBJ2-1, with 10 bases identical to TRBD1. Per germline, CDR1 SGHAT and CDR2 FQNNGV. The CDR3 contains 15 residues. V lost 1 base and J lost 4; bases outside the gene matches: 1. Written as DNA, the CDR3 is TGTGCCAGCAGCTTAGGGACAGGGGGTTACAATGAGCAGTTCTTC. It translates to CASSLGTGGYNEQFF.

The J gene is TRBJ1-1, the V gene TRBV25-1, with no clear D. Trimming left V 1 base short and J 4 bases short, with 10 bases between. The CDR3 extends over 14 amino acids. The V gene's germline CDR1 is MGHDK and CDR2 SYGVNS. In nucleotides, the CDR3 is TGTGCCAGCAGTGAATGGACCGCTACCACTGAAGCTTTCTTT. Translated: CASSEWTATTEAFF.

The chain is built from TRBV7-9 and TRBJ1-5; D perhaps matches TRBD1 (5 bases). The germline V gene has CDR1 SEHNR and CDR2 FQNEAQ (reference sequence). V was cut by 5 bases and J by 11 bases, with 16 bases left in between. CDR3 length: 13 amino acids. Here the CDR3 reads CASSPGTSSAQHF. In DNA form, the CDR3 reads TGTGCCAGCAGCCCTGGGACTTCCTCGGCCCAGCATTTT.

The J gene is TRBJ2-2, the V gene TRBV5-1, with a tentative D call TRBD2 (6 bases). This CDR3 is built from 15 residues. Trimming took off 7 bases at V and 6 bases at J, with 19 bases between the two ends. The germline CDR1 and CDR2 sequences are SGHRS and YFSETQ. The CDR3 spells CASQPGTPLPGELFF. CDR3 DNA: TGCGCCAGCCAACCCGGGACTCCCCTACCCGGGGAGCTGTTTTTT.

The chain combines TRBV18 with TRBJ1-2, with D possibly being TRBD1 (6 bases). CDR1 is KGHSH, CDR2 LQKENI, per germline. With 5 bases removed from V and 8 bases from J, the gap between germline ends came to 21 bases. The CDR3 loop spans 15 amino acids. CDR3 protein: CASSEEAAGGRGYTF. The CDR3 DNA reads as TGTGCCAGCTCAGAGGAAGCAGCCGGGGGCCGGGGCTACACCTTC. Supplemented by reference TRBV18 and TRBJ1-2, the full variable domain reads NAGVMQNPRHLVRRRGQEARLRCSPMKGHSHVYWYRQLPEEGLKFMVYLQKENIIDESGMPKERFSAEFPKEGPSILRIQQVVRGDSAAYFCASSEEAAGGRGYTFGSGTRLTVV.

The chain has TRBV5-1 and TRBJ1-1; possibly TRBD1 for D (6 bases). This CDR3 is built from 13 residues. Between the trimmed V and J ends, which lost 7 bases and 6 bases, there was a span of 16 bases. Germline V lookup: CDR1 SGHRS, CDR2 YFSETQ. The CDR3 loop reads CASGTSSPAEAFF. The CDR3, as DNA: TGCGCCAGCGGGACAAGTTCGCCAGCTGAAGCTTTCTTT.

CDR3 sequence reads: CASSASRTGTYNEQFF. The CDR3 bases are TGTGCCAGCAGCGCATCCCGGACAGGGACCTACAATGAGCAGTTCTTC. The chain couples TRBV9 to TRBJ2-1; TRBD1 matches at 8 bases. V lost 3 bases and J lost 2; bases outside the gene matches: 7. Germline loops: CDR1 SGDLS, CDR2 YYNGEE. There are 16 residues in the CDR3.

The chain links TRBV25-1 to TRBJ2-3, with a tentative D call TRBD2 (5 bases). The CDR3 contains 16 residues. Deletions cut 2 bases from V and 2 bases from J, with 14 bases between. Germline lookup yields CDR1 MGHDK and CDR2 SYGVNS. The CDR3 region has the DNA TGTGCCAGCAGTGAAGGGCGGGCCCACCCCACAGATACGCAGTATTTT. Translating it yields CASSEGRAHPTDTQYF.

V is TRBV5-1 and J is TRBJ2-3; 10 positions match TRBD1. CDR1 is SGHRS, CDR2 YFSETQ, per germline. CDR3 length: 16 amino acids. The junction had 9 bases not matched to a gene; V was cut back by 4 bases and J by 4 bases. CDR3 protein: CASSGTGALGADTQYF. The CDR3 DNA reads TGCGCCAGCAGCGGGACAGGGGCTCTTGGGGCAGATACGCAGTATTTT.

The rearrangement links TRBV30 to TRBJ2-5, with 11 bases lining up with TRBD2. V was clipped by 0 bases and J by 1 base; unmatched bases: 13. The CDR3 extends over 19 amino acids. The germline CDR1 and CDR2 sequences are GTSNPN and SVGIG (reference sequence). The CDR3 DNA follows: TGTGCCTGGAGTGTAGGGGTTACTAGCGGGAGTCGGGCCCAAGAGACCCAGTACTTC. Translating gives CAWSVGVTSGSRAQETQYF.

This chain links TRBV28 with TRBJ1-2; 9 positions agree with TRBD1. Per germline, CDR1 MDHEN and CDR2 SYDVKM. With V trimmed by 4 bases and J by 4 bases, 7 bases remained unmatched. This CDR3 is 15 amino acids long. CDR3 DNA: TGTGCCAGCAGTTGGACCGGGACAGGGACCTATGGCTACACCTTC. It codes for CASSWTGTGTYGYTF.

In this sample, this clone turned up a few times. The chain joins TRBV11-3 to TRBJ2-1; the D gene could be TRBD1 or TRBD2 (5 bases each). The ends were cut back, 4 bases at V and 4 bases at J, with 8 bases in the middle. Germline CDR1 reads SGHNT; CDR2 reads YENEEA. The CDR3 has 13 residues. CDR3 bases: TGTGCCAGCAGCTCAGAGGGGTACAATGAGCAGTTCTTC. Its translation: CASSSEGYNEQFF.

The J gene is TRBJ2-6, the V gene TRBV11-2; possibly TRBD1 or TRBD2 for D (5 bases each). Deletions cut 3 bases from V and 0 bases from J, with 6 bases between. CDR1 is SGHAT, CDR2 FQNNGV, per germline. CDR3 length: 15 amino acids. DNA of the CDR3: TGTGCCAGCAGCTTCGGGGCCTCTGGGGCCAACGTCCTGACTTTC. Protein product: CASSFGASGANVLTF.

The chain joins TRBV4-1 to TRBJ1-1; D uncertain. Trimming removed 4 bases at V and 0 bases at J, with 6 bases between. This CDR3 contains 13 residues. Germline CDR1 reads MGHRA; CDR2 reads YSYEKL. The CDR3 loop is CASSRYLNTEAFF. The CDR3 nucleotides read TGCGCCAGCAGCCGTTATCTGAACACTGAAGCTTTCTTT.

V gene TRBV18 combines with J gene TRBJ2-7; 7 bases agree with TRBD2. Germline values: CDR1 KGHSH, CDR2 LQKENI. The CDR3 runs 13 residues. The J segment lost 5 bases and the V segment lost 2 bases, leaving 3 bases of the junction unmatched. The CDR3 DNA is TGTGCCAGCTCACCAGGGGGAGGGGACGAGCAGTACTTC. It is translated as CASSPGGGDEQYF.

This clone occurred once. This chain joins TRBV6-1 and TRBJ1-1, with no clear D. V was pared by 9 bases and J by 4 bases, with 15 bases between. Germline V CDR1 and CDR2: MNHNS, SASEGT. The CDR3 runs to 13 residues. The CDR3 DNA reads TGTGCCAGTACCGGTACGGGATTCACTGAAGCTTTCTTT. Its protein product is CASTGTGFTEAFF.

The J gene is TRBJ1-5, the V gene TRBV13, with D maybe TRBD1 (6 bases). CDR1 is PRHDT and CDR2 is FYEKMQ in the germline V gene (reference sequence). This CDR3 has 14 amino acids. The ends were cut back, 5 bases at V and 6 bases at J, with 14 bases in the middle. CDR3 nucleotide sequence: TGTGCCAGCAGCCTCGGGGGGGCGGGTCAGCCCCAGCATTTT. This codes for CASSLGGAGQPQHF.

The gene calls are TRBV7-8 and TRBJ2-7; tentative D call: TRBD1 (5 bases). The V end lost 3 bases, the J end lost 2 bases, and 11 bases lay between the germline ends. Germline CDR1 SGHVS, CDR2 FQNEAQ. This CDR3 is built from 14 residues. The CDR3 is CASSFGHITYEQYF. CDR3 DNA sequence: TGTGCCAGCAGCTTCGGACATATAACCTACGAGCAGTACTTC.

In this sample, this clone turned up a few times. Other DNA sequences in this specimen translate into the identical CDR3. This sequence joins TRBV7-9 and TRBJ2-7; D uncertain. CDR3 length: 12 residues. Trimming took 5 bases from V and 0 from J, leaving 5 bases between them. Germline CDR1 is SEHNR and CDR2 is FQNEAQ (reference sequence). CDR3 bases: TGTGCCAGCAGCAGGAGCTCCTACGAGCAGTACTTC. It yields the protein CASSRSSYEQYF.

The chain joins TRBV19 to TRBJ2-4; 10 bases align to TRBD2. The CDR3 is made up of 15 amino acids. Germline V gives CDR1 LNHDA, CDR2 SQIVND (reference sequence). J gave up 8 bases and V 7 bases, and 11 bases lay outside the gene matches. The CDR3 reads CASTSGSRGWDIQYF. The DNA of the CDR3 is TGTGCCAGTACTAGCGGGAGCAGGGGATGGGACATTCAGTACTTC.

DNA for the CDR3: TGTGCCACCAACCCCTTAGGGTACGAGCAGTACTTC. This sequence encodes CATNPLGYEQYF. The chain uses TRBV6-1 and TRBJ2-7; no definite D call. The CDR3 is 12 residues long. Germline CDR1 and CDR2: MNHNS and SASEGT. V shed 10 bases and J shed 4 bases, with 14 bases lying between them.

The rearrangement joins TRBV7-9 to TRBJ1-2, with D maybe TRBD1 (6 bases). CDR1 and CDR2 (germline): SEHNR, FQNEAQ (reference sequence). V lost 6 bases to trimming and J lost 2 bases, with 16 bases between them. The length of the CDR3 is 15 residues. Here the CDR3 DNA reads TGTGCCAGCAGTCCATTTCAGGGGCTGAACTATGGCTACACCTTC. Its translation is CASSPFQGLNYGYTF. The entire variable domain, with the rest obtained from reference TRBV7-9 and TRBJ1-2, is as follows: DTGVSQNPRHKITKRGQNVTFRCDPISEHNRLYWYRQTLGQGPEFLTYFQNEAQLEKSRLLSDRFSAERPKGSFSTLEIQRTEQGDSAMYLCASSPFQGLNYGYTFGSGTRLTVV.

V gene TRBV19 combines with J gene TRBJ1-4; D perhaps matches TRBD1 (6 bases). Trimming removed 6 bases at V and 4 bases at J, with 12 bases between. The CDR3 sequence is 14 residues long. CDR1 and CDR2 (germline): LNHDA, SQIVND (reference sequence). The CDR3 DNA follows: TGTGCCAGTAGGGCTCAGGGGAATAATGAAAAACTGTTTTTT. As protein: CASRAQGNNEKLFF.

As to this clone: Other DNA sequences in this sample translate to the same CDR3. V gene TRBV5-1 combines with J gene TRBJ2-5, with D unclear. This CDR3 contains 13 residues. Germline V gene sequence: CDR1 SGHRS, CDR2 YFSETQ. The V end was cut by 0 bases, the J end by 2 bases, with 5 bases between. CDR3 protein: CASSLGQQETQYF. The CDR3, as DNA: TGCGCCAGCAGCTTGGGGCAGCAAGAGACCCAGTACTTC. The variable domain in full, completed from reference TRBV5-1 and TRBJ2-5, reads KAGVTQTPRYLIKTRGQQVTLSCSPISGHRSVSWYQQTPGQGLQFLFEYFSETQRNKGNFPGRFSGRQFSNSRSEMNVSTLELGDSALYLCASSLGQQETQYFGPGTRLLVL.

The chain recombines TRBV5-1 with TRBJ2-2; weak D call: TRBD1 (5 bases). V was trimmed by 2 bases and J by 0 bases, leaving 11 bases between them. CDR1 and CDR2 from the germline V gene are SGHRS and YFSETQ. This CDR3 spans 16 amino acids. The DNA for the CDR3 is TGCGCCAGCAGCTTTTCCCCAGGGACGAACACCGGGGAGCTGTTTTTT. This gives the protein CASSFSPGTNTGELFF. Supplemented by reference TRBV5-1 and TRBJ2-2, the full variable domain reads KAGVTQTPRYLIKTRGQQVTLSCSPISGHRSVSWYQQTPGQGLQFLFEYFSETQRNKGNFPGRFSGRQFSNSRSEMNVSTLELGDSALYLCASSFSPGTNTGELFFGEGSRLTVL.

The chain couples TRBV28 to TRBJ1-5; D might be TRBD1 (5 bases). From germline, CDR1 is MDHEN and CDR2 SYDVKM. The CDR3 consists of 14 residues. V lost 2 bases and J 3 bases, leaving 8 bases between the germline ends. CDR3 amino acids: CASSLAGLNQPQHF. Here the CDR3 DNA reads TGTGCCAGCAGTTTAGCAGGGCTCAATCAGCCCCAGCATTTT.

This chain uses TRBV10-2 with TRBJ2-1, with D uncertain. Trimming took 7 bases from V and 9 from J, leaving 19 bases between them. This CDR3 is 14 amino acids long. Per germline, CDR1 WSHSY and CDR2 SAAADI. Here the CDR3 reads CASTLVPSSGEQFF. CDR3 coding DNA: TGCGCCAGCACGCTCGTCCCCTCCTCGGGTGAGCAGTTCTTC.

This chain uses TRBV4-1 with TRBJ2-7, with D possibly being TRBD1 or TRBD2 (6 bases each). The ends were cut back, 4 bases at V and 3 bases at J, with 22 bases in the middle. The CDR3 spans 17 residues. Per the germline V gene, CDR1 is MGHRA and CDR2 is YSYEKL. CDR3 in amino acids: CASSPLGGGEGIYEQYF. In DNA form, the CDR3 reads TGCGCCAGCAGCCCCCTTGGGGGCGGGGAAGGGATCTACGAGCAGTACTTC.

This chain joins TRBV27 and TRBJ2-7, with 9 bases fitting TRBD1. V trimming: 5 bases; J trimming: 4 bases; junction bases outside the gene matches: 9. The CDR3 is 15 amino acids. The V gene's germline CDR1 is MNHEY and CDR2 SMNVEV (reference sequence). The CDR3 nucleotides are TGTGCCAGCAGTCAGGCCGGGACAGGGCCATACGAGCAGTACTTC. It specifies CASSQAGTGPYEQYF.